Here is one TCR beta chain with its context. The specificity of this receptor is unknown. There are no base qualities to consult, and no much larger clone falls within one base. As encoded in the germline V gene (reference sequence), CDR1 is GTSNPN while CDR2 is SVGIG. The CDR3 runs 14 residues from the cysteine to the phenylalanine. Only the CDR3 region is kept as DNA, spanning 42 bases read in frame from base 1. Between the V and J ends, shortened by 8 bases and 5 bases respectively, the junction contains 21 bases. Each donor gave one peripheral blood draw, averaging approximately 120 mL, which was collected into heparinised tubes. Using a panel that included CD45RO, CCR7, CD25, CD127, CD95 and CD27, naive, central memory, regulatory and stem cell-like memory CD4+ T cells were sorted on a BD FACSAria II. Purity was above 95% for every sorted population. PBMCs were isolated right away by Lymphoprep density gradient centrifugation and were stained directly, without culture. So that batch effects would be minimized, each experiment stained and sorted samples in pairs, pairing one healthy donor with one patient.

The entire isolated RNA was reverse transcribed using the High Capacity cDNA Reverse Transcription Kit, and thus expressed TCRB transcripts were sequenced. Naive, central memory and regulatory T cell samples underwent deep immunoSEQ sequencing, averaging about 3.57 million total reads per sample. Sorted cells were lysed in RLT buffer, and RNA was extracted using DNase-treated RNeasy Micro or Mini kits according to cell number. To prevent cross-contamination, every cell subset was processed on its own, while patient and healthy donor samples were processed together. TCRB sequences were amplified from cDNA with the immunoSEQ multiplex PCR, producing 87-bp fragments spanning the CDR3 region. Sequencing of the amplicons was performed on the Illumina HiSeq platform. The source study handled its data this way. Synthetic template baselines were used to correct PCR bias computationally, reads within Hamming distance 2 were collapsed together, and singletons that could not be merged were discarded. By aligning reads against IMGT, V, D and J genes, CDR3 length, and insertions or deletions at six rearrangement sites were assigned. Clonotype counts were normalized to sorted cell number within each subset before computing true diversity and Gini coefficients with the tcR R package. The overlap coefficient, calculated on TCRB nucleotide sequences, was used to quantify repertoire sharing. Entries here come from immuneACCESS through TCRdb and include only in-frame sequences with V and J called. Some clones fail to appear in such tables; in the studies checked, an unresolved V gene covers under half of the shortfall, and the cause of the remainder is unknown. V and J calls and clone size are given by that table; D and trimming were obtained from the DNA. Counted in this sample were roughly 180,000 clones; approximately 13% of them appeared once. 0.62% of the sample goes to the ten largest clones.

The sample originates from a study of beta chain features in type 1 diabetes (dated by TCRdb to the late 2010s). Background on the whole study: Mean age, gender distribution, total cell number and subset yield were not different between patients and healthy donors. Regulatory and stem cell-like memory subsets were isolated from only 8 patients and roughly 8 healthy donors, whereas naive and central memory subsets came from all 30 or so donors. A total of approximately 100 million sorted cells were examined across all samples, and the number of cells per subset was strongly correlated with RNA yield. In the study, recently diagnosed type 1 diabetes patients and matched healthy donors were compared on the TCRB repertoires of their sorted circulating CD4+ T cell subsets. Study-wide findings and limitations: Naive, central memory and regulatory TCRB repertoires appeared to be more similar among patients than among healthy donors. Because cDNA rather than genomic DNA was sequenced, highly expressing activated cells could have been over-represented, although no difference in activation and CD3 levels was found between groups. Patients with type 1 diabetes made fewer insertions and deleted more nucleotides at VDJ recombination sites, implying thymic rearrangement abnormalities. Only small numbers of individuals were included in the HLA sub-analyses, which left unresolved whether HLA type had any influence on TCRB rearrangement. Shorter templates might have been favored by PCR, but patient and control samples were amplified and corrected together, so both groups would have been affected equally by any skew. In all four CD4+ subsets, TCRB CDR3 length was moderately but significantly shorter in type 1 diabetes patients.

Sequenced sample: central memory CD4+ T cells from blood. This receptor was obtained from a woman between 18 and 29 years old in good health. The chain joins TRBV30 to TRBJ1-1, and TRBD1 may be the D gene, going by 6 matching bases. CDR3 loop: CAGDTRAGGTEAFF. The nucleotide sequence reads as follows: TGTGCCGGGGACACAAGGGCGGGGGGGACTGAAGCTTTCTTT.